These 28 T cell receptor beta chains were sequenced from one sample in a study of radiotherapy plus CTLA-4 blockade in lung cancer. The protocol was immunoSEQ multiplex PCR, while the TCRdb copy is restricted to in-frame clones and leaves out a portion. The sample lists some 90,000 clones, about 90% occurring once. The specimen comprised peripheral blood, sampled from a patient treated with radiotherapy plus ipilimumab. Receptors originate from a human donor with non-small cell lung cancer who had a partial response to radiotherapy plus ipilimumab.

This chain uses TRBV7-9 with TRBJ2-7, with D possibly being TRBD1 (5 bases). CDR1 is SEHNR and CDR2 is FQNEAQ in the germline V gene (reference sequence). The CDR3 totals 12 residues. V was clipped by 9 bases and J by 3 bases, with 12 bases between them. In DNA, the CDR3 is TGTGCCAGGGGGCGCGTCTGCTACGAGCAGTACTTC. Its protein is CARGRVCYEQYF.

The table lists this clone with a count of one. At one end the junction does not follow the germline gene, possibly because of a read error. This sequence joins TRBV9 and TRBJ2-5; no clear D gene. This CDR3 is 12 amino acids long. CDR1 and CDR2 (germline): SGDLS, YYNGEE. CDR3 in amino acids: CANSVSQETQYF. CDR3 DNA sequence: TGTGCCAACAGCGTTTCGCAAGAGACCCAGTACTTC.

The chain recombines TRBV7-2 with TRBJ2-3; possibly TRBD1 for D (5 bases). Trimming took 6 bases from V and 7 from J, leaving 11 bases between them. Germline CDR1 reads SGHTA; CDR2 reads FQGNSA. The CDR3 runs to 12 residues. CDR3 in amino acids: CASRPDSYTQYF. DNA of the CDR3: TGTGCCAGCAGACCTGACAGCTATACGCAGTATTTT.

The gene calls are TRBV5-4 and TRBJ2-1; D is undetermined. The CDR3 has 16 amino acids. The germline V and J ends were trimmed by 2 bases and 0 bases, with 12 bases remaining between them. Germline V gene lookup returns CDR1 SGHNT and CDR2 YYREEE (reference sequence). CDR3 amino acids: CASSFGTESSYNEQFF. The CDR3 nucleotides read TGTGCCAGCAGCTTTGGTACGGAGAGCTCCTACAATGAGCAGTTCTTC.

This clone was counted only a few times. The CDR3 nucleotides read TGTGCCAGCAGCTTAGGAGTAACTAGCAATCAGCCCCAGCATTTT. It yields the protein CASSLGVTSNQPQHF. The chain recombines TRBV7-9 with TRBJ1-5; D gene uncertain. CDR1 SEHNR and CDR2 FQNEAQ come from the germline V gene (reference sequence). The CDR3 extends over 15 amino acids. Trimming cost V 1 base and J 0 bases, with 7 bases left between them.

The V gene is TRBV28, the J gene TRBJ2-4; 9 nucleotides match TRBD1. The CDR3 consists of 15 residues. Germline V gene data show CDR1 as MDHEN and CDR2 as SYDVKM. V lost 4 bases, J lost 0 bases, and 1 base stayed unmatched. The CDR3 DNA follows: TGTGCCAGCAGTTGGACAGGGGCAGCCAAAAACATTCAGTACTTC. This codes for CASSWTGAAKNIQYF. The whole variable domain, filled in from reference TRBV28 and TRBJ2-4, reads DVKVTQSSRYLVKRTGEKVFLECVQDMDHENMFWYRQDPGLGLRLIYFSYDVKMKEKGDIPEGYSVSREKKERFSLILESASTNQTSMYLCASSWTGAAKNIQYFGAGTRLSVL.

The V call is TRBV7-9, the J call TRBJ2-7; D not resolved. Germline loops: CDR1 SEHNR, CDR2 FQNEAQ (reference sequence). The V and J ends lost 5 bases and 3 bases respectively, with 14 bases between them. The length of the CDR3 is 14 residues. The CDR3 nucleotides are TGTGCCAGCAGCGACTCTAGACTGATCTACGAGCAGTACGTC. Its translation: CASSDSRLIYEQYV.

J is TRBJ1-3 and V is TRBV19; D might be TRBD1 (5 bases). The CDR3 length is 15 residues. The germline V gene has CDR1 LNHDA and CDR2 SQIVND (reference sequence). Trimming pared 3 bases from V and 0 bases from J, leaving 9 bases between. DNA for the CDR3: TGTGCCAGTAGTATCCTCCAGGGCTCTGGAAACACCATATATTTT. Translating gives CASSILQGSGNTIYF.

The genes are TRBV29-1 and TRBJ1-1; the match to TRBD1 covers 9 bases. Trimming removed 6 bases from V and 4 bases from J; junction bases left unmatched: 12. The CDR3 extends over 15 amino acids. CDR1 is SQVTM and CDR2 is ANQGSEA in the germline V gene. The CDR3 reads CSVQGSRDRVTEAFF. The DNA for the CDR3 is TGCAGCGTCCAGGGGTCCCGGGACAGGGTCACTGAAGCTTTCTTT.

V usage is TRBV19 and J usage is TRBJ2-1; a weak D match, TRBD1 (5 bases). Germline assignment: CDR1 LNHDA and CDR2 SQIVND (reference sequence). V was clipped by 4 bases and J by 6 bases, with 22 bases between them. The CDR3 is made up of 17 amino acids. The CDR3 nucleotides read TGTGCCAGTAGTACCTCATTCAGACTTGACAGAGCCAATGAGCAGTTCTTC. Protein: CASSTSFRLDRANEQFF. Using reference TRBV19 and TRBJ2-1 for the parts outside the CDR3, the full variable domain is DGGITQSPKYLFRKEGQNVTLSCEQNLNHDAMYWYRQDPGQGLRLIYYSQIVNDFQKGDIAEGYSVSREKKESFPLTVTSAQKNPTAFYLCASSTSFRLDRANEQFFGPGTRLTVL.

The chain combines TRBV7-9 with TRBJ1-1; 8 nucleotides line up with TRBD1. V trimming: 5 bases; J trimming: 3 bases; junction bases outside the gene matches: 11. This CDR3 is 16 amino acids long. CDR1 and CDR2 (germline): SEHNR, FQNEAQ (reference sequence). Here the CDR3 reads CASSPQGAGFDTEAFF. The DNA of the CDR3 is TGTGCCAGCAGCCCCCAGGGGGCAGGGTTCGACACTGAAGCTTTCTTT.

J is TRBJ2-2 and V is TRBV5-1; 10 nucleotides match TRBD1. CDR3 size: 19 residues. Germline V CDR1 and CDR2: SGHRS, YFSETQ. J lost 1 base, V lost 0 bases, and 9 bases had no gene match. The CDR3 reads CASSLGPTGGAGNTGELFF. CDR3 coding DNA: TGCGCCAGCAGCTTGGGGCCGACAGGGGGCGCGGGGAACACCGGGGAGCTGTTTTTT.

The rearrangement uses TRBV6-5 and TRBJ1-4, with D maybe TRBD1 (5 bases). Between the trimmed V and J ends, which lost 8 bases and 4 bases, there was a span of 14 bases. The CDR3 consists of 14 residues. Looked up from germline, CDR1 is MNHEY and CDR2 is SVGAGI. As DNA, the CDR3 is TGTGCCAGCTGCAGACAGATTGATAATGAAAAACTGTTTTTT. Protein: CASCRQIDNEKLFF.

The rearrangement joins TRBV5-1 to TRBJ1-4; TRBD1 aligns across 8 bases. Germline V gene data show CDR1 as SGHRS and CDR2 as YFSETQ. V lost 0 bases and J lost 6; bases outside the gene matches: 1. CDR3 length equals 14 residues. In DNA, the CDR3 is TGCGCCAGCAGCTTGGACAGGGGGGATGAAAAACTGTTTTTT. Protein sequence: CASSLDRGDEKLFF.

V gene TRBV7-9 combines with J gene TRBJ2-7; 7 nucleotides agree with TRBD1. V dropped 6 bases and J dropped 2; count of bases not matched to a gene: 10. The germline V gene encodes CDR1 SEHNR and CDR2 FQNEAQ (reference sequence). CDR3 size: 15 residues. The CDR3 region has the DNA TGTGCCAGCAGTTCTCCGGGACAGACTACCTACGAGCAGTACTTC. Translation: CASSSPGQTTYEQYF.

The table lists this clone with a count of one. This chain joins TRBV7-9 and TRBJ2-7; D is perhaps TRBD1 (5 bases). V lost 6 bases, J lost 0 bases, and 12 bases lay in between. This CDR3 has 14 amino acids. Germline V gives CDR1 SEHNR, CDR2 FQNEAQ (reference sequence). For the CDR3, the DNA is TGTGCCAGCAGTTTAAAAGACAGCTCCTACGAGCAGTACTTC. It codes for CASSLKDSSYEQYF.

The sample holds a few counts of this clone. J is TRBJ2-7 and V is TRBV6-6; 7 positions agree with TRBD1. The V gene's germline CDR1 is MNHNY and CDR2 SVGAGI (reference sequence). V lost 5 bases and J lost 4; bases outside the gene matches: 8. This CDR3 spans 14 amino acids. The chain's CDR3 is CASSTPGQIYEQYF. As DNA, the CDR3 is TGTGCCAGCAGTACCCCGGGACAGATTTACGAGCAGTACTTC.

The CDR3 loop is CASSIRTGESEKLFF. The CDR3 DNA is TGTGCCAGTAGTATCCGGACAGGGGAGAGTGAAAAACTGTTTTTT. The rearrangement joins TRBV19 to TRBJ1-4; 9 bases line up with TRBD1. Germline V gene sequence: CDR1 LNHDA, CDR2 SQIVND (reference sequence). The CDR3 contains 15 residues. The ends lost 3 bases at V and 7 bases at J; junction bases unmatched: 6.

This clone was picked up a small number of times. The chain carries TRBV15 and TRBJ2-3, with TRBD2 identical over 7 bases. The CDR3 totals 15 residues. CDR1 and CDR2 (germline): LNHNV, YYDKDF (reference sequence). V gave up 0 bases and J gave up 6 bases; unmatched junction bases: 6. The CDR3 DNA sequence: TGTGCCACCAGCAGAGATCCGACTAGCCGGGATACGCAGTATTTT. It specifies CATSRDPTSRDTQYF.

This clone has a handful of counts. In nucleotides, the CDR3 is TGCGCCAGCAGCCAAGACCACAGGGACACTGAAGCTTTCTTT. Amino acids: CASSQDHRDTEAFF. The V and J genes are TRBV4-1 and TRBJ1-1; tentatively, D is TRBD1 (6 bases). The CDR3 is 14 residues long. V was cut by 0 bases and J by 3 bases, with 8 bases left in between. Germline V gene lookup returns CDR1 MGHRA and CDR2 YSYEKL.

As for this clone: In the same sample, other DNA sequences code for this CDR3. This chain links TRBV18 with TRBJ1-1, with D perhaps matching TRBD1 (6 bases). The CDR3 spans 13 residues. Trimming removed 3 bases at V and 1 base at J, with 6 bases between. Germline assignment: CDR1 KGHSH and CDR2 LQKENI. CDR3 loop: CASSPGQNTEAFF. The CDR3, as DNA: TGTGCCAGCTCACCGGGACAGAACACTGAAGCTTTCTTT.

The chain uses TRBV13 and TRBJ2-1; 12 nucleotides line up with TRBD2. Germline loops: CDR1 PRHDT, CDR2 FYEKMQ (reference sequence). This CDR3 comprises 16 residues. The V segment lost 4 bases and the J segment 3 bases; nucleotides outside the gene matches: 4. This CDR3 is CASSSEGLAGYNEQFF. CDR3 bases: TGTGCCAGCAGCTCCGAGGGACTAGCGGGCTACAATGAGCAGTTCTTC.

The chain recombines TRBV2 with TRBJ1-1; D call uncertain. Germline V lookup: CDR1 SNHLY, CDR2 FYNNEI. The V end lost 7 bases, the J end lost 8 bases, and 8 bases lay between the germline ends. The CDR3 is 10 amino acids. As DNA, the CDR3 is TGTGCCAGCATGGGCCCCGAAGCTTTCTTT. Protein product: CASMGPEAFF.

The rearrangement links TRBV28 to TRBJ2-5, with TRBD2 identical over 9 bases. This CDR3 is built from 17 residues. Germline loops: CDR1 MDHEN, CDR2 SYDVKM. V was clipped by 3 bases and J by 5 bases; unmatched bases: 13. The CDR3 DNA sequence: TGTGCCAGCAGTTTTGGAGTGGCTAGCGGGATTAAGGAGACCCAGTACTTC. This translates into CASSFGVASGIKETQYF. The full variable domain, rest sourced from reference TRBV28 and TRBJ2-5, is DVKVTQSSRYLVKRTGEKVFLECVQDMDHENMFWYRQDPGLGLRLIYFSYDVKMKEKGDIPEGYSVSREKKERFSLILESASTNQTSMYLCASSFGVASGIKETQYFGPGTRLLVL.

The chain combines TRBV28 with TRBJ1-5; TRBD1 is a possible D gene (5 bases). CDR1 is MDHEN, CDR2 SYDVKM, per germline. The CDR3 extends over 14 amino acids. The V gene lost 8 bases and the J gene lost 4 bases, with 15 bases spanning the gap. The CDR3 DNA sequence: TGTGCCAGCTCCACCGGGACTGGAAATCAGCCCCAGCATTTT. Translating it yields CASSTGTGNQPQHF.

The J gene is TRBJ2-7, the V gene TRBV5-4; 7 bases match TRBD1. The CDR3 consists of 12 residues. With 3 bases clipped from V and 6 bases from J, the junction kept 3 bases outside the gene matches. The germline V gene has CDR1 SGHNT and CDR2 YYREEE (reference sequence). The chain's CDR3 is CASSYTGAEQYF. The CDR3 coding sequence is TGTGCCAGCAGCTATACAGGGGCCGAGCAGTACTTC.

The CDR3, as DNA: TGTGCCAGCAGTTACTCGTGGCAGGGTCACGGGGAGCTGTTTTTT. Its protein product is CASSYSWQGHGELFF. The V and J genes are TRBV6-5 and TRBJ2-2, with D possibly being TRBD1 (5 bases). CDR1 is MNHEY, CDR2 SVGAGI, per germline. The CDR3 contains 15 residues. Deletions cut 0 bases from V and 7 bases from J, with 12 bases between.

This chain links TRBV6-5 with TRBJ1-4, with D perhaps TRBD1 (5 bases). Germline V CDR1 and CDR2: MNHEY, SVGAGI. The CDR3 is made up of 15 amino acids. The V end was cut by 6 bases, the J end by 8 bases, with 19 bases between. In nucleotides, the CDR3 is TGTGCCAGCAGCCCGAAGCTGCTGCGGGACGAAAAACTGTTTTTT. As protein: CASSPKLLRDEKLFF.